This TCR beta chain comes out of a study of CD8 T cells in ankylosing spondylitis. Study-level results: Disease-linked clones bore a CD8+ phenotype and were relatively rare in peripheral blood. Within ankylosing spondylitis blood, a TCR beta motif made up of fewer than ten highly homologous variants appeared to be characteristic.

CDR3 size: 13 residues. Trimming took off 2 bases at V and 5 bases at J, with 9 bases between the two ends. Making the TCR beta libraries involved quantitative 5'-RACE with molecular barcodes. TCRdb processed the 5' RACE reads anew with MiXCR; each CDR3 protein has one entry. Of 400,000 or so distinct CDR3 sequences in the sample, more than 25% were seen once. About this clonotype itself: Its target is unknown.

The sample taken for sequencing was blood, either unsorted or a sorted T cell fraction (not recorded which). The TCR originated in a male donor with ankylosing spondylitis. This chain connects TRBV12-3 or TRBV12-4 to TRBJ2-5; D is unclear. CDR3 amino acids: CASSLKLWETQYF. The CDR3 nucleotides read TGTGCCAGCAGTTTAAAGCTGTGGGAGACCCAGTACTTC.